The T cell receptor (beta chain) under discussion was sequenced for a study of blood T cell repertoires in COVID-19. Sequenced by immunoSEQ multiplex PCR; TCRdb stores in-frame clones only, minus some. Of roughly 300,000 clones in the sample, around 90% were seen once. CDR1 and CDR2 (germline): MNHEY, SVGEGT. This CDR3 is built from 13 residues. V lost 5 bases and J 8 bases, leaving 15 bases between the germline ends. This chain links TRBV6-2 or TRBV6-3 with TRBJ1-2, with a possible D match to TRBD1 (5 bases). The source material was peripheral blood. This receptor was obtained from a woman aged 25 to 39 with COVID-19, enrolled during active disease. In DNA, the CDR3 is TGTGCCAGCAGTGCAGGGAGGAGCAGAGGCTACACCTTC. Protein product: CASSAGRSRGYTF.